This record concerns one T cell receptor beta chain sequence. The entry originates in a study of blood T cell repertoires in COVID-19. Across the whole study: PBMCs, B-cell-depleted T cells, or T cells provided the cDNA or gDNA that made up the material.

Measured with immunoSEQ multiplex PCR; TCRdb has only the in-frame clones, and not every one. The sample shows roughly 39,000 clones, 90% to 95% of them seen only once. Deletions cut 5 bases from V and 0 bases from J, with 13 bases between. CDR1 is LNHDA, CDR2 SQIVND, per germline (reference sequence). The CDR3 loop spans 16 amino acids. J is TRBJ1-4 and V is TRBV19, with unresolved D. Sequenced input: peripheral blood. The source of this sequence is a human donor in a cohort sampled during active COVID-19. The DNA for the CDR3 is TGTGCCAGTAGTCTCGGACTTTCGTCAACTAATGAAAAACTGTTTTTT. Amino acid sequence: CASSLGLSSTNEKLFF.